These 32 T cell receptor beta chains share one sample of origin, sequenced in a study of shared clonotypes between healthy human individuals. Profiled with immunoSEQ multiplex PCR; TCRdb holds only in-frame clones, not every one. This table holds just over 2,000,000 clones, roughly 94% found once. Naivety among CD8 cells was defined by CD45RO negativity and positive CCR7 selection, thereby excluding terminally differentiated effector memory CD45RA+ cells. The sequencing input was naive CD8+ T cells sorted from blood. These TCRs come from a man between 18 and 35 years old in good health.

This chain connects TRBV6-1 to TRBJ2-7, with a possible D match to TRBD1 (6 bases). CDR3 length: 15 amino acids. V lost 6 bases and J lost 0, with 15 bases in between. CDR1 is MNHNS and CDR2 is SASEGT in the germline V gene. The CDR3 DNA sequence: TGTGCCAGCAGACCGGGACACTCCTCCTCCTACGAGCAGTACTTC. Its protein is CASRPGHSSSYEQYF.

This clone came up once. The chain couples TRBV27 to TRBJ2-7; 7 bases align to TRBD1. J was trimmed by 7 bases and V by 0 bases; bases with no gene match: 12. This CDR3 contains 16 residues. Per germline, CDR1 MNHEY and CDR2 SMNVEV (reference sequence). This chain's CDR3 is CASSLSHGTVSWEQYF. For the CDR3, the DNA is TGTGCCAGCAGTTTATCACATGGGACAGTGTCTTGGGAGCAGTACTTC.

Comment on this clone: Additional DNA sequences in this sample encode the identical CDR3. This rearrangement joins TRBV9 to TRBJ2-7; 11 nucleotides match TRBD1. With 0 bases clipped from V and 3 bases from J, the junction kept 2 bases outside the gene matches. The CDR3 is 15 amino acids. Germline V gene lookup returns CDR1 SGDLS and CDR2 YYNGEE. In nucleotides, the CDR3 is TGTGCCAGCAGCGTAGGAGGGACAGGGGGCTACGAGCAGTACTTC. This encodes CASSVGGTGGYEQYF.

The rearrangement links TRBV2 to TRBJ2-7; perhaps TRBD2 as D (5 bases). This CDR3 region has 15 residues. Per germline, CDR1 SNHLY and CDR2 FYNNEI. Trimming left V 4 bases short and J 0 bases short, with 13 bases between. The CDR3 nucleotides are TGTGCCAGCAGTGTGGGTAGCGTGAGCTCCTACGAGCAGTACTTC. Translating gives CASSVGSVSSYEQYF.

V and J are TRBV28 and TRBJ1-2, with TRBD1 matching over 12 bases. J lost 4 bases, V lost 2 bases, and 14 bases had no gene match. Germline values: CDR1 MDHEN, CDR2 SYDVKM. The CDR3 has 19 residues. The CDR3 DNA follows: TGTGCCAGCAGTTTAGAGGCGGGACAGGGGGCTATCCTTGGCTATGGCTACACCTTC. This codes for CASSLEAGQGAILGYGYTF.

This chain joins TRBV4-1 and TRBJ2-7; 7 bases line up with TRBD1. V lost 5 bases and J lost 3; bases outside the gene matches: 10. The germline V gene has CDR1 MGHRA and CDR2 YSYEKL. CDR3 length: 15 residues. CDR3 sequence: CASSKGPGQDYEQYF. As DNA, the CDR3 is TGCGCCAGCAGCAAAGGTCCCGGACAGGACTACGAGCAGTACTTC.

This clone was seen just once. Other nucleotide sequences in the sample specify the same CDR3. The chain couples TRBV30 to TRBJ2-5, with unresolved D. The CDR3 covers 12 residues. CDR1 is GTSNPN and CDR2 is SVGIG in the germline V gene (reference sequence). The germline V and J ends were trimmed by 0 bases and 0 bases, with 2 bases remaining between them. CDR3 nucleotide sequence: TGTGCCTGGAGTGTTTACCAAGAGACCCAGTACTTC. Protein product: CAWSVYQETQYF.

The V and J genes are TRBV6-6 and TRBJ1-4; TRBD1 agrees at 9 bases. The CDR3 contains 15 residues. From germline, CDR1 is MNHNY and CDR2 SVGAGI (reference sequence). J was trimmed by 6 bases and V by 7 bases; bases with no gene match: 9. The CDR3: CASNTGQGQYEKLFF. The CDR3 nucleotides read TGTGCCAGCAATACGGGACAGGGCCAATATGAAAAACTGTTTTTT.

Regarding this clone: This specimen includes other DNA sequences encoding the same CDR3. The rearrangement uses TRBV6-1 and TRBJ2-7; weak D call: TRBD2 (7 bases). Germline CDR1 and CDR2: MNHNS and SASEGT. The CDR3 length is 14 residues. Trimming took off 1 base at V and 2 bases at J, with 9 bases between the two ends. Here the CDR3 DNA reads TGTGCCAGCAGTGAAGTCGGGGGGCCCTACGAGCAGTACTTC. Translation: CASSEVGGPYEQYF.

The rearrangement joins TRBV10-1 to TRBJ2-1; 9 nucleotides agree with TRBD2. The J segment lost 0 bases and the V segment lost 4 bases, leaving 4 bases of the junction unmatched. This CDR3 has 16 amino acids. Germline V gives CDR1 WNHNN, CDR2 SYGVQD (reference sequence). CDR3: CASSGYSGGSYNEQFF. As DNA, the CDR3 is TGCGCCAGCAGTGGGTATAGCGGGGGCTCCTACAATGAGCAGTTCTTC.

The genes are TRBV30 and TRBJ2-7; D is uncertain. The CDR3 loop spans 16 amino acids. The V gene's germline CDR1 is GTSNPN and CDR2 SVGIG (reference sequence). Trimming took off 2 bases at V and 4 bases at J, with 21 bases between the two ends. CDR3 coding DNA: TGTGCCTGGAGTTCCGTATCCCAGCCCAGGTTATACGAGCAGTACTTC. Translating it yields CAWSSVSQPRLYEQYF.

This chain links TRBV19 with TRBJ1-1; tentative D call: TRBD1 (5 bases). The CDR3 runs to 15 residues. Germline V gene lookup returns CDR1 LNHDA and CDR2 SQIVND (reference sequence). Trimming pared 1 base from V and 2 bases from J, leaving 11 bases between. The CDR3 nucleotides read TGTGCCAGTAGTATAGTGGGGGACCTAAACACTGAAGCTTTCTTT. Its translation: CASSIVGDLNTEAFF.

Concerning this clone itself: In the same sample, other DNA sequences code for this CDR3. The chain couples TRBV5-1 to TRBJ1-2, with 7 bases fitting TRBD1. Germline V gene lookup returns CDR1 SGHRS and CDR2 YFSETQ. The CDR3 has 13 residues. V lost 4 bases and J lost 3; bases outside the gene matches: 3. Here the CDR3 reads CASSPTGDYGYTF. In DNA, the CDR3 is TGCGCCAGCAGCCCCACAGGGGACTATGGCTACACCTTC. Full variable domain (outside the CDR3, taken from reference TRBV5-1 and TRBJ1-2): KAGVTQTPRYLIKTRGQQVTLSCSPISGHRSVSWYQQTPGQGLQFLFEYFSETQRNKGNFPGRFSGRQFSNSRSEMNVSTLELGDSALYLCASSPTGDYGYTFGSGTRLTVV.

The chain joins TRBV6-1 to TRBJ1-1; 8 nucleotides line up with TRBD1. Trimming removed 6 bases from V and 6 bases from J; junction bases left unmatched: 12. Germline CDR1 MNHNS, CDR2 SASEGT. This CDR3 contains 15 residues. The CDR3 DNA reads TGTGCCAGCAGACACCTGACAGGGGATATGGCTGAAGCTTTCTTT. Protein sequence: CASRHLTGDMAEAFF.

The chain combines TRBV2 with TRBJ1-5; 9 nucleotides align to TRBD1. CDR1 SNHLY and CDR2 FYNNEI come from the germline V gene. The V gene end was trimmed by 3 bases and the J gene end by 5 bases; junction bases not matched to a gene: 11. The CDR3 covers 17 residues. In DNA form, the CDR3 reads TGTGCCAGCAGTGAGGGACAGGGAGTCCGTGGGGATCAGCCCCAGCATTTT. It translates to CASSEGQGVRGDQPQHF.

The chain employs TRBV5-4 and TRBJ1-2, with D possibly matching TRBD1 (6 bases). The V and J ends lost 4 bases and 5 bases respectively, with 21 bases between them. CDR1 is SGHNT and CDR2 is YYREEE in the germline V gene (reference sequence). The CDR3 is 16 residues long. CDR3 residues: CASSRLGVQGGYGYTF. Written as DNA, the CDR3 is TGTGCCAGCAGCCGTCTCGGTGTACAGGGTGGATATGGCTACACCTTC.

The chain employs TRBV18 and TRBJ1-1, with D maybe TRBD1 (5 bases). Germline V CDR1 and CDR2: KGHSH, LQKENI. The CDR3 length is 17 residues. Trimming removed 0 bases at V and 5 bases at J, with 19 bases between. CDR3 loop: CASSPPSGGSVWTEAFF. DNA of the CDR3: TGTGCCAGCTCACCACCCTCTGGGGGATCGGTTTGGACTGAAGCTTTCTTT. Looking up the rest from reference TRBV18 and TRBJ1-1 gives the full variable domain: NAGVMQNPRHLVRRRGQEARLRCSPMKGHSHVYWYRQLPEEGLKFMVYLQKENIIDESGMPKERFSAEFPKEGPSILRIQQVVRGDSAAYFCASSPPSGGSVWTEAFFGQGTRLTVV.

The chain carries TRBV10-2 and TRBJ2-3; TRBD1 matches 7 bases. Germline CDR1 and CDR2: WSHSY and SAAADI. The V gene end was trimmed by 4 bases and the J gene end by 0 bases; junction bases not matched to a gene: 7. The CDR3 contains 16 residues. In DNA, the CDR3 is TGCGCCAGCAGTGCCCCCGGGACAGACAGCACAGATACGCAGTATTTT. This gives the protein CASSAPGTDSTDTQYF.

J is TRBJ2-7 and V is TRBV5-4, with 12 positions matching TRBD2. With 4 bases clipped from V and 7 bases from J, the junction kept 9 bases outside the gene matches. CDR3 length: 15 amino acids. Germline V CDR1 and CDR2: SGHNT, YYREEE (reference sequence). The CDR3 loop is CASSQGLAGSWEQYF. The CDR3 DNA sequence: TGTGCCAGCAGCCAAGGACTAGCGGGATCATGGGAGCAGTACTTC.

The chain recombines TRBV4-1 with TRBJ1-2; D might be TRBD1 (6 bases). The CDR3 contains 11 residues. V shed 8 bases and J shed 6 bases, with 10 bases lying between them. CDR1 MGHRA and CDR2 YSYEKL come from the germline V gene. CDR3 residues: CASQGMDGYTF. The CDR3 nucleotides read TGCGCCAGCCAGGGGATGGATGGCTACACCTTC.

The chain is built from TRBV6-1 and TRBJ2-7; 7 bases fit TRBD1. Germline loops: CDR1 MNHNS, CDR2 SASEGT. CDR3 length: 13 amino acids. The ends lost 11 bases at V and 2 bases at J; junction bases unmatched: 9. The CDR3 loop is CAAEDRVTYEQYF. CDR3 DNA: TGTGCCGCCGAAGACAGGGTGACCTACGAGCAGTACTTC.

The chain uses TRBV6-1 and TRBJ1-5; 11 bases map to TRBD1. Germline CDR1 and CDR2: MNHNS and SASEGT. Trimming removed 5 bases from V and 6 bases from J; junction bases left unmatched: 6. The CDR3 is 15 residues long. The CDR3 spells CASSTGTGGSQPQHF. The CDR3 bases are TGTGCCAGCAGTACCGGGACAGGGGGTAGTCAGCCCCAGCATTTT.

The chain uses TRBV6-5 and TRBJ2-1; D is uncertain. Trimming removed 3 bases at V and 3 bases at J, with 12 bases between. Looked up from germline, CDR1 is MNHEY and CDR2 is SVGAGI. The CDR3 runs 15 residues. The CDR3 reads CASSYGEGYYNEQFF. CDR3 bases: TGTGCCAGCAGTTATGGTGAAGGGTACTACAATGAGCAGTTCTTC.

The chain recombines TRBV11-2 with TRBJ1-1; D gene ambiguous. Trimming removed 6 bases from V and 6 bases from J, with 14 bases in between. Germline values: CDR1 SGHAT, CDR2 FQNNGV. CDR3 length: 13 amino acids. CDR3 sequence reads: CASSLPGGSEAFF. CDR3 DNA sequence: TGTGCCAGCAGTTTACCGGGTGGCTCTGAAGCTTTCTTT.

The chain employs TRBV6-1 and TRBJ2-3; possibly TRBD2 for D (6 bases). Germline CDR1 reads MNHNS; CDR2 reads SASEGT. V lost 10 bases, J lost 3 bases, and 14 bases lay in between. The CDR3 is 13 residues long. The chain's CDR3 is CATIGGITDTQYF. The CDR3 bases are TGTGCCACCATCGGGGGTATAACAGATACGCAGTATTTT.

The chain carries TRBV30 and TRBJ2-2; a weak D match, TRBD2 (5 bases). Per the germline V gene, CDR1 is GTSNPN and CDR2 is SVGIG (reference sequence). Trimming took 0 bases from V and 2 from J, leaving 7 bases between them. The CDR3 runs to 14 residues. The CDR3 DNA reads TGTGCCTGGAGTGTCGGGATTAACACCGGGGAGCTGTTTTTT. This encodes CAWSVGINTGELFF.

The V call is TRBV6-5, the J call TRBJ2-3, with D possibly matching TRBD2 (6 bases). The CDR3 sequence is 12 residues long. Trimming pared 5 bases from V and 10 bases from J, leaving 13 bases between. Germline V gene lookup returns CDR1 MNHEY and CDR2 SVGAGI. CDR3 sequence reads: CASSPPGGAQYF. CDR3 bases: TGTGCCAGCAGTCCCCCCGGGGGTGCGCAGTATTTT.

The V and J genes are TRBV18 and TRBJ1-1; D remains unclear. From germline, CDR1 is KGHSH and CDR2 LQKENI. The CDR3 loop spans 14 amino acids. V lost 2 bases and J 7 bases, leaving 14 bases between the germline ends. Here the CDR3 DNA reads TGTGCCAGCTCACCAGGATCGGCCCCCATTGAAGCTTTCTTT. Translating gives CASSPGSAPIEAFF. The full variable domain, completed using reference TRBV18 and TRBJ1-1, is NAGVMQNPRHLVRRRGQEARLRCSPMKGHSHVYWYRQLPEEGLKFMVYLQKENIIDESGMPKERFSAEFPKEGPSILRIQQVVRGDSAAYFCASSPGSAPIEAFFGQGTRLTVV.

The chain couples TRBV29-1 to TRBJ2-3; D not certain. Per germline, CDR1 SQVTM and CDR2 ANQGSEA. The CDR3 totals 12 residues. V was trimmed by 2 bases and J by 4 bases, leaving 7 bases between them. The CDR3 is CSVEYRPDTQYF. Written as DNA, the CDR3 is TGCAGCGTTGAATATCGGCCAGATACGCAGTATTTT.

The chain recombines TRBV5-4 with TRBJ2-5; tentative D call: TRBD1 (5 bases). The V gene lost 3 bases and the J gene lost 5 bases, with 11 bases spanning the gap. The CDR3 is made up of 13 amino acids. Germline V CDR1 and CDR2: SGHNT, YYREEE (reference sequence). The CDR3 DNA is TGTGCCAGCAGCTCATATGCAGGGGAGACCCAGTACTTC. Protein: CASSSYAGETQYF.

The rearrangement joins TRBV13 to TRBJ2-1; the D gene is possibly TRBD1 (6 bases). CDR1 PRHDT and CDR2 FYEKMQ come from the germline V gene (reference sequence). The length of the CDR3 is 15 residues. V was pared by 5 bases and J by 7 bases, with 18 bases between. CDR3 in DNA: TGTGCCAGCAGCCTCAGGGGCGCGGTGGTTAATGAGCAGTTCTTC. Translating it yields CASSLRGAVVNEQFF.

The chain employs TRBV7-3 and TRBJ2-5, with D tentatively TRBD1 (5 bases). V gave up 2 bases and J gave up 5 bases, with 12 bases separating them. Germline V CDR1 and CDR2: SGHTA, FQGTGA. The CDR3 runs 14 residues. CDR3 protein: CASSLFPGHETQYF. The CDR3 DNA reads TGTGCCAGCAGCTTATTTCCAGGGCACGAGACCCAGTACTTC. Looking up the rest from reference TRBV7-3 and TRBJ2-5 gives the full variable domain: GAGVSQTPSNKVTEKGKYVELRCDPISGHTALYWYRQSLGQGPEFLIYFQGTGAADDSGLPNDRFFAVRPEGSVSTLKIQRTERGDSAVYLCASSLFPGHETQYFGPGTRLLVL.